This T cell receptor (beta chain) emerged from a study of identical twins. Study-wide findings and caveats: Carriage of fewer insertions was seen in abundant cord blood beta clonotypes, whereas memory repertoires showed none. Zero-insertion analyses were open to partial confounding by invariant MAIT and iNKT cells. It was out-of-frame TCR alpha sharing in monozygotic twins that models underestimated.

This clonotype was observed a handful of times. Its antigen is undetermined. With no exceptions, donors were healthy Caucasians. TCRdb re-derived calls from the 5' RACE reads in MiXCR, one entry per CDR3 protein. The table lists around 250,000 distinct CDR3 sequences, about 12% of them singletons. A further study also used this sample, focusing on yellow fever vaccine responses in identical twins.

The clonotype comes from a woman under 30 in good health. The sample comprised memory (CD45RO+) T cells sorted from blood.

CDR3 in DNA: TGCGCCAGCAGCGCCGGAACGTACACCTTC. This sequence encodes CASSAGTYTF. The chain recombines TRBV5-1 with TRBJ1-2, with unresolved D. CDR1 SGHRS and CDR2 YFSETQ come from the germline V gene. V lost 4 bases, J lost 11 bases, and 9 bases lay in between. This CDR3 contains 10 residues.